Sequencing of this TCR beta chain was carried out in a study of CD8+ T cells in alopecia areata. Once RNA had been extracted, it was reverse transcribed into cDNA to act as the sequencing template. Method: immunoSEQ multiplex PCR; TCRdb's copy keeps in-frame clones and lacks some. Among about 180,000 clones listed, almost 65% were seen once. This CDR3 region has 15 residues. Germline CDR1 reads MNHEY; CDR2 reads SMNVEV (reference sequence). Trimming took 6 bases from V and 6 from J, leaving 18 bases between them. The specimen was CD4+ T cells sorted from blood, collected at week 0. This clonotype was obtained from a human donor with alopecia areata. The chain combines TRBV27 with TRBJ2-4; maybe TRBD1 (5 bases). The CDR3 loop is CASRGRGLGGNIQYF. DNA for the CDR3: TGTGCCAGCAGGGGAAGGGGTTTGGGCGGAAACATTCAGTACTTC.